The 30 T cell receptor beta chains listed next were all sequenced from one sample in a study of T cell repertoires in cytomegalovirus infection. Antigens for these TCRs are unknown. TCRdb recomputed calls from the reads with MiXCR, one row per CDR3 protein. The data contain around 70,000 distinct CDR3 sequences, about 26% of them seen just once; the ten biggest clones take up 59%. Sequenced material: CD8+ T cells from cultured PBMCs, taken from culture after CMV antigen stimulation. The origin of the receptors is a human donor in good health (CMV status not recorded). Some clones in this sample may be carry-over from other donors' samples.

V and J are TRBV27 and TRBJ2-1; 12 bases fit TRBD2. CDR1 is MNHEY and CDR2 is SMNVEV in the germline V gene (reference sequence). With 0 bases clipped from V and 8 bases from J, the junction kept 8 bases outside the gene matches. The CDR3 covers 17 residues. The CDR3, as DNA: TGTGCCAGCAGTTTATCGGGGACTAGCGGGCCAGCGGATGAGCAGTTCTTC. Its protein product is CASSLSGTSGPADEQFF.

This clonotype has more than one count but fewer than ten. The chain recombines TRBV28 with TRBJ1-6, with 9 bases aligning to TRBD1. This CDR3 contains 17 residues. V dropped 3 bases and J dropped 9; count of bases not matched to a gene: 12. Germline CDR1 reads MDHEN; CDR2 reads SYDVKM. The CDR3 loop reads CASSFPDTGTGISPLHF. Written as DNA, the CDR3 is TGTGCCAGCAGTTTTCCCGATACTGGGACAGGGATTTCACCCCTCCACTTT.

About this clonotype: This may stem from a read error, because a much larger clone lies one nucleotide away. The chain uses TRBV4-1 and TRBJ1-1; the D gene is possibly TRBD1 (5 bases). The CDR3 is 13 amino acids. Looked up from germline, CDR1 is MGHRA and CDR2 is YSYEKL. The CDR3, as DNA: TGTGCCAGCAGCCAAGGGGCGTACACTGAAGCTTTCTTT. Protein: CASSQGAYTEAFF.

This clonotype was seen ten or more times. The V gene is TRBV12-3 or TRBV12-4, the J gene TRBJ2-5; tentatively, D is TRBD1 (6 bases). This CDR3 has 15 amino acids. Trimming shortened V by 6 bases and J by 1 base, and 15 bases separated the two germline ends. This CDR3 reads CASRLQGSGQETQYF. DNA for the CDR3: TGTGCCAGCAGATTACAGGGAAGTGGCCAAGAGACCCAGTACTTC.

This clonotype was seen just once. V usage is TRBV20-1 and J usage is TRBJ2-4; 10 bases map to TRBD2. Germline trimming cut 0 bases from V and 0 bases from J; bases unmatched to any gene: 5. There are 17 residues in the CDR3. The V gene's germline CDR1 is DFQATT and CDR2 SNEGSKA (reference sequence). This CDR3 reads CSARDPVAGGAKNIQYF. The CDR3 DNA follows: TGCAGTGCTAGAGATCCCGTAGCGGGGGGAGCCAAAAACATTCAGTACTTC.

The chain recombines TRBV20-1 with TRBJ1-2, with 8 positions matching TRBD1. V lost 6 bases and J lost 8; bases outside the gene matches: 23. This CDR3 is 17 amino acids long. Germline V lookup: CDR1 DFQATT, CDR2 SNEGSKA (reference sequence). In DNA form, the CDR3 reads TGCAGTGCCTATCAAGGGCAGGGGGCCTCCGGAGCTAGCGGCTACACCTTC. Encoded protein: CSAYQGQGASGASGYTF.

The chain combines TRBV20-1 with TRBJ2-3, with a weak D call TRBD2 (5 bases). Germline CDR1 and CDR2: DFQATT and SNEGSKA (reference sequence). Trimming stripped 0 bases from V and 4 bases from J, with 14 bases between. The CDR3 totals 15 residues. The CDR3 DNA follows: TGCAGTGCTAGAGATTCGGACGGAGCGGCAGATACGCAGTATTTT. It codes for CSARDSDGAADTQYF.

In this sample, this clonotype turned up once. The chain couples TRBV20-1 to TRBJ2-2; D is undetermined. The V end lost 6 bases, the J end lost 6 bases, and 5 bases lay between the germline ends. There are 10 residues in the CDR3. Looked up from germline, CDR1 is DFQATT and CDR2 is SNEGSKA (reference sequence). CDR3 loop: CSALAGELFF. The CDR3 region has the DNA TGCAGTGCCCTAGCCGGGGAGCTGTTTTTT.

This clonotype was counted a few times. The V and J genes are TRBV7-6 and TRBJ2-3; maybe TRBD2 (5 bases). CDR1 SGHVS and CDR2 FNYEAQ come from the germline V gene. Between the trimmed V and J ends, which lost 9 bases and 0 bases, there was a span of 13 bases. The CDR3 loop spans 14 amino acids. In DNA form, the CDR3 reads TGTGCCAGTACCCTAGCAGCTAGCACAGATACGCAGTATTTT. The encoded protein is CASTLAASTDTQYF.

There are a few counts of this clonotype. J is TRBJ1-1 and V is TRBV7-3; 8 bases map to TRBD1. Germline CDR1 and CDR2: SGHTA and FQGTGA. V was clipped by 2 bases and J by 4 bases; unmatched bases: 3. This CDR3 spans 14 amino acids. CDR3: CASSLDRGSTEAFF. For the CDR3, the DNA is TGTGCCAGCAGCTTAGACAGGGGAAGCACTGAAGCTTTCTTT.

This clonotype was observed a handful of times. The rearrangement joins TRBV25-1 to TRBJ2-3; the match to TRBD2 covers 10 bases. Per germline, CDR1 MGHDK and CDR2 SYGVNS. With V trimmed by 2 bases and J by 0 bases, 5 bases remained unmatched. The CDR3 consists of 17 residues. CDR3 region: CASSERTSGNSTDTQYF. For the CDR3, the DNA is TGTGCCAGCAGTGAACGGACTAGCGGAAATAGCACAGATACGCAGTATTTT. Using reference TRBV25-1 and TRBJ2-3 for the parts outside the CDR3, the full variable domain is EADIYQTPRYLVIGTGKKITLECSQTMGHDKMYWYQQDPGMELHLIHYSYGVNSTEKGDLSSESTVSRIRTEHFPLTLESARPSHTSQYLCASSERTSGNSTDTQYFGPGTRLTVL.

This clonotype was seen ten or more times. This chain connects TRBV7-6 to TRBJ2-1, with a tentative D call TRBD2 (5 bases). Between the trimmed V and J ends, which lost 0 bases and 2 bases, there was a span of 11 bases. CDR3 size: 16 residues. Germline values: CDR1 SGHVS, CDR2 FNYEAQ. CDR3 amino acids: CASSLALAGPYNEQFF. Here the CDR3 DNA reads TGTGCCAGCAGCTTAGCGCTAGCTGGTCCCTACAATGAGCAGTTCTTC.

The table lists this clonotype with a few counts. V gene TRBV7-9 combines with J gene TRBJ2-7, with D perhaps TRBD1 (5 bases). V was clipped by 4 bases and J by 0 bases, with 10 bases between them. The CDR3 contains 14 residues. Germline values: CDR1 SEHNR, CDR2 FQNEAQ (reference sequence). The CDR3 DNA reads TGTGCCAGCAGCTCTTTGACAGACTCCTACGAGCAGTACTTC. It specifies CASSSLTDSYEQYF.

Concerning this clonotype itself: Given a much more abundant clone one base away, this may be a read error. V usage is TRBV12-3 or TRBV12-4 and J usage is TRBJ2-7; 11 nucleotides match TRBD2. Unmatched junction bases numbered 8, after V lost 10 bases and J lost 3 bases. The CDR3 is 14 residues long. In DNA form, the CDR3 reads TGTGCCAACAGAGGGACTAGCGGAAACTACGAGCAGTACTTC. As protein: CANRGTSGNYEQYF.

This clonotype was counted ten times or more. The CDR3 loop is CASSVQQGTGELFF. In DNA form, the CDR3 reads TGTGCCAGCAGCGTCCAGCAGGGCACCGGGGAGCTGTTTTTT. The chain has TRBV6-4 and TRBJ2-2; perhaps TRBD1 as D (5 bases). Germline loops: CDR1 MRHNA, CDR2 SNTAGT. The CDR3 totals 14 residues. V lost 6 bases and J 4 bases, leaving 12 bases between the germline ends.

The genes are TRBV27 and TRBJ1-2; D might be TRBD1 (5 bases). The CDR3 spans 15 residues. CDR1 is MNHEY and CDR2 is SMNVEV in the germline V gene (reference sequence). Trimming pared 7 bases from V and 4 bases from J, leaving 19 bases between. The CDR3 region is CASTPYGGMGYGYTF. The CDR3, as DNA: TGTGCCAGCACCCCTTACGGGGGAATGGGCTATGGCTACACCTTC.

This rearrangement joins TRBV20-1 to TRBJ2-7; 11 positions match TRBD1. The CDR3 has 15 amino acids. Per germline, CDR1 DFQATT and CDR2 SNEGSKA (reference sequence). The V gene end was trimmed by 0 bases and the J gene end by 5 bases; junction bases not matched to a gene: 6. This CDR3 is CSARDPGQGAHEQYF. The DNA of the CDR3 is TGCAGTGCTAGAGATCCTGGACAGGGGGCCCACGAGCAGTACTTC.

As for this clonotype: An end of the junction does not agree with germline; a read error may underlie this. This sequence joins TRBV4-1 and TRBJ1-1, with a weak D call TRBD1 (5 bases). There are 13 residues in the CDR3. The V gene's germline CDR1 is MGHRA and CDR2 YSYEKL. The CDR3 is CASSQGTYTEAFF. The CDR3 DNA follows: TGTGCCAGCAGCCAAGGGACGTACACTGAAGCTTTCTTT.

The chain is built from TRBV6-6 and TRBJ2-5; the D gene could be TRBD1 or TRBD2 (5 bases each). With 6 bases removed from V and 3 bases from J, the gap between germline ends came to 17 bases. CDR1 and CDR2 (germline): MNHNY, SVGAGI (reference sequence). The CDR3 contains 15 residues. The CDR3 nucleotides read TGTGCCAGCAGCGACGGTGGGGTGGGGGAAGAGACCCAGTACTTC. Encoded protein: CASSDGGVGEETQYF.

On this clonotype itself: This is likely a read error, given that the CDR3 carries no conserved phenylalanine or tryptophan at its end. CDR3 sequence reads: CASSATDTQYS. CDR3 coding DNA: TGTGCCAGCAGCGCCACGGATACGCAGTATTCT. This rearrangement joins TRBV9 to TRBJ2-3; D gene ambiguous. The CDR3 covers 11 residues. From germline, CDR1 is SGDLS and CDR2 YYNGEE. Trimming shortened V by 3 bases and J by 6 bases, and 5 bases separated the two germline ends.

This clonotype has just one count. This may come from a read error, since a much larger clone is one base off. The chain joins TRBV7-2 to TRBJ1-4, with D possibly TRBD1 on 5 matching bases. The CDR3 is 15 residues long. Per germline, CDR1 SGHTA and CDR2 FQGNSA. The CDR3, as DNA: TGTGTCAGCAGCTACCGGGACGGAGAAAATGAAAAACTGTTTTTT. Its protein is CVSSYRDGENEKLFF.

The chain employs TRBV5-6 and TRBJ2-1, with 10 bases matching TRBD2. The junction had 9 bases not matched to a gene; V was cut back by 2 bases and J by 4 bases. Germline lookup yields CDR1 SGHDT and CDR2 YYEEEE. The CDR3 has 17 residues. In DNA form, the CDR3 reads TGTGCCAGCAGCTTCGAGGGTAGCGGGGGGACTTACAATGAGCAGTTCTTC. Its translation is CASSFEGSGGTYNEQFF.

This clonotype has at least ten counts. The chain is built from TRBV7-8 and TRBJ1-5; D is uncertain. From germline, CDR1 is SGHVS and CDR2 FQNEAQ. This CDR3 comprises 14 residues. V shed 5 bases and J shed 0 bases, with 8 bases lying between them. The CDR3, as DNA: TGTGCCAGCAGCCGTTGGGTTAGCAATCAGCCCCAGCATTTT. Translated, it gives CASSRWVSNQPQHF.

This chain links TRBV28 with TRBJ2-1; no definite D call. CDR3 length: 13 residues. Trimming removed 9 bases from V and 5 bases from J, with 14 bases in between. Germline V lookup: CDR1 MDHEN, CDR2 SYDVKM. CDR3 nucleotides: TGTGCCAGTGCCAAATCCCGGGACAATGAGCAGTTCTTC. Protein product: CASAKSRDNEQFF.

The chain uses TRBV3-1 and TRBJ2-5; 9 bases are a match to TRBD2. CDR1 and CDR2 (germline): LGHDT, YNNKEL (reference sequence). CDR3 length equals 17 residues. Trimming cost V 5 bases and J 1 base; bases outside gene matches: 11. CDR3 nucleotide sequence: TGTGCCAGCAGCAAGGGTACAATAGCGGGGGTCCAAGAGACCCAGTACTTC. Translating gives CASSKGTIAGVQETQYF.

This clonotype was recorded a few times. V usage is TRBV28 and J usage is TRBJ2-1; TRBD2 is a possible D gene (6 bases). The CDR3 is made up of 11 amino acids. V gave up 5 bases and J gave up 9 bases, with 8 bases separating them. Germline V gene sequence: CDR1 MDHEN, CDR2 SYDVKM. The DNA of the CDR3 is TGTGCCAGCAGTCGGGGGAGTGAGCAGTTCTTC. Amino acid sequence: CASSRGSEQFF.

V gene TRBV2 combines with J gene TRBJ2-2, with D possibly TRBD1 on 5 matching bases. CDR1 is SNHLY, CDR2 FYNNEI, per germline. The CDR3 runs to 18 residues. Trimming took 4 bases from V and 1 from J, leaving 19 bases between them. The CDR3 is CASSALRSGGQNTGELFF. CDR3 coding DNA: TGTGCCAGCAGTGCGTTGAGGTCAGGCGGACAGAACACCGGGGAGCTGTTTTTT.

The rearrangement uses TRBV20-1 and TRBJ2-7; 7 bases match TRBD2. The V and J ends lost 6 bases and 5 bases, in that order; junction bases with no gene match: 13. The length of the CDR3 is 14 residues. Germline lookup yields CDR1 DFQATT and CDR2 SNEGSKA (reference sequence). DNA for the CDR3: TGCAGTGCGAGGGCTGGCGGGAGTTGGGACGAGCAGTACTTC. It encodes CSARAGGSWDEQYF.

The J gene is TRBJ2-4, the V gene TRBV28, with D tentatively TRBD2 (5 bases). Trimming removed 7 bases from V and 0 bases from J, with 16 bases in between. CDR3 size: 16 residues. Looked up from germline, CDR1 is MDHEN and CDR2 is SYDVKM. CDR3 sequence reads: CASTPLAGLAKNIQYF. CDR3 in DNA: TGTGCCAGCACTCCTCTAGCCGGGCTAGCCAAAAACATTCAGTACTTC.

The chain joins TRBV20-1 to TRBJ2-1; no clear D gene. This CDR3 region has 14 residues. V was cut by 2 bases and J by 2 bases, with 10 bases left in between. Germline CDR1 is DFQATT and CDR2 is SNEGSKA (reference sequence). The CDR3 here is CSARKSYTYNEQFF. CDR3 DNA: TGCAGTGCTAGAAAGTCTTATACCTACAATGAGCAGTTCTTC.